Below, one T cell receptor (beta chain) is given with its context. V dropped 3 bases and J dropped 6; count of bases not matched to a gene: 6. CDR1 is SGHNT and CDR2 is YYREEE in the germline V gene (reference sequence). This CDR3 has 13 residues. Profiling relied on immunoSEQ multiplex PCR, and the TCRdb table lists in-frame clones only, not all of them. In the table there are several thousand clones, about 88% of which are singletons. This entry comes from a study of hypomethylating agent response in myelodysplastic syndrome. Background on the study: Of the myelodysplastic syndrome patients, under 10 were male, 2 female.

The sample was bone marrow, taken before or after starting hypomethylating agent treatment for myelodysplastic syndrome (not recorded which). The chain has TRBV5-4 and TRBJ2-7; 7 nucleotides agree with TRBD2. The sequence was collected from a human donor with myelodysplastic syndrome. CDR3 amino acids: CASSSWGGIEQYF. In DNA form, the CDR3 reads TGTGCCAGCAGCTCCTGGGGGGGTATCGAGCAGTACTTC. The full variable domain, with the rest looked up from reference TRBV5-4 and TRBJ2-7, is ETGVTQSPTHLIKTRGQQVTLRCSSQSGHNTVSWYQQALGQGPQFIFQYYREEENGRGNFPPRFSGLQFPNYSSELNVNALELDDSALYLCASSSWGGIEQYFGPGTRLTVT.